This T cell receptor (beta chain) was found in a study of blood T cell repertoires in COVID-19. Study as a whole: In each case, the material was cDNA or gDNA derived from T cells, B-cell-depleted T cells, or PBMCs.

Authors' methods: Cell counts per sample came from amplifying reference gene primers. Only in-frame clones appear in the TCRdb table, and some are missing; sequencing was by immunoSEQ multiplex PCR. That table gives V, J and clone size, and the DNA gave D and trimming. The sample includes 150,000 to 200,000 clones, roughly 85% of them seen just once. Germline loops: CDR1 MNHEY, CDR2 SVGAGI. This CDR3 has 14 residues. The V end lost 5 bases, the J end lost 6 bases, and 14 bases lay between the germline ends. The chain is built from TRBV6-5 and TRBJ2-1, with D unclear. The clonotype originates from a woman between 70 and 85 years old in a cohort exposed to, infected with or recovered from COVID-19 (not recorded which). What was sequenced was PBMCs or T cells enriched from blood (not recorded which). The DNA of the CDR3 is TGTGCCAGCAGTCCCTTTGGGCTTCGCAATGAGCAGTTCTTC. This codes for CASSPFGLRNEQFF.